This TCR beta chain was recorded in a study of T-cell reconstitution after alpha-beta-depleted transplantation in children. This clonotype was seen repeatedly, ten times or more. It was with unique molecular identifiers that the TCRbeta library was prepared. TCRdb ran MiXCR on the PCR reads and lists one entry per CDR3 protein. Here the sample spans around 500,000 distinct CDR3 sequences, more than 20% being singletons. The source is a boy under two years old who had a stem cell transplant for acute myeloid leukemia, so the T cells may come from the graft donor. Sample: PBMCs, mostly from graft donor cells, taken 360 days after TCRalphabeta/CD19-depleted stem cell transplant.

CDR3 nucleotides: TGTGCCAGCAGCTTAGGGGGTCGAGGGTCCGGTTCACCCCTCCACTTT. Protein: CASSLGGRGSGSPLHF. The chain joins TRBV7-2 to TRBJ1-6; unclear D gene. The CDR3 sequence is 16 residues long. V was clipped by 1 base and J by 9 bases, with 16 bases between them. Per the germline V gene, CDR1 is SGHTA and CDR2 is FQGNSA.